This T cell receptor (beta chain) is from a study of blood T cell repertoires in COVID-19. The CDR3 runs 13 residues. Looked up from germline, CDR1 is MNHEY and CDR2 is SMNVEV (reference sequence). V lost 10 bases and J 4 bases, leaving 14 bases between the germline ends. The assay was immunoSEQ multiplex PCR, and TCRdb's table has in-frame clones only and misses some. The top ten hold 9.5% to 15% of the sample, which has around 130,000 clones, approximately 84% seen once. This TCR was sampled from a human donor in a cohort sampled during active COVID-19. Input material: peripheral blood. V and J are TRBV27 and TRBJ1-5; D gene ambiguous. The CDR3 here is CATSGGGNQPQHF. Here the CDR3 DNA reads TGTGCCACCTCAGGTGGAGGGAATCAGCCCCAGCATTTT.